Sequencing of this TCR beta chain was carried out in a study of shared clonotypes between healthy human individuals (dated by TCRdb to 2020 to 2022). Looking at the study overall: The cohort included three men and a couple of women between 18 and 49 years of age. Per donor, three plates each were used for CD4 naive and CD4 memory, two for CD8 naive, and one for CD8 memory. Blood TCR repertoires of five healthy adults were deeply sequenced to estimate repertoire size and the extent of clonotype sharing between individuals. Different laboratories and diverse techniques were used to prepare libraries and sequence TCR repertoires, to increase sequencing depth and limit assay-specific biases. Leukapheresis yielded between about 0.94 and 8.9 billion PBMCs per donor. Broader findings and caveats from the paper: Pairwise subsampling indicated that sequencing depth was expected to affect the degree of clonotype sharing among donors. Incomplete sequencing was indicated by rarefaction of sorted-subset datasets, despite the large sequencing depth. Compared with non-shared clonotypes, the clonotypes found in all four sorted-subset donors had higher generation probabilities. Naive subsets generally had larger estimated clonotype richness than memory subsets did. When a few donors were compared, the shared fraction of clonotypes was 5% to 6.5% for naive CD4, about 4% for naive CD8, 2% to 2.5% for memory CD4, and 0.35% to 0.4% for memory CD8. The genetic and exposure-history diversity represented was limited by the small number of donors. Sampling was restricted to blood, and TCR repertoires in tissues likely differ from the TCR repertoires found in blood.

Trimming at the junction amounts to 0 bases on V and 0 bases on J, and the germline ends lie 13 bases apart. CDR1 and CDR2 were assigned from the germline V gene as SGHRS and YFSETQ. Spanning cysteine to phenylalanine, the CDR3 consists of 17 amino acids. CDR3 DNA is the only sequence kept; it has 51 bases, read in frame from the first base. This clone was seen a single time. Its antigen has not been determined. No base quality values were provided; no much bigger clone lies one nucleotide off. Using the deep immunoSEQ assay, multiplex PCR amplified TCR CDR3 regions from genomic DNA. For each cell subset, the extracted genomic DNA was distributed evenly across all wells of several immunoSEQ 96-well plates, and each plate served as one replicate. For sorted subsets, approximately 210 ng of genomic DNA, equivalent to 25,000 to 30,000 T cell genomes, went into each replicate PCR. Purified libraries were quantified with a Qubit 3.0 fluorometer, sized on a Bioanalyzer 2100, and re-quantified with the KAPA Library Quantification kit. Every immunoSEQ 96-well plate was sequenced on a dedicated single-read 150-cycle Illumina NextSeq 550 flow cell. As for how the authors treated the data: The immunoSEQ output contained only junctional sequences without quality scores, so filtering could not match that applied to full-length reads. Sequences were annotated with PyIR, a Python wrapper for IgBLAST v1.9, and V/J genes and CDR3 were assigned using IMGT germline references. Any read was removed if the V/J assignment was weak (E-value above 1e-6), the CDR3 was missing, or the read contained stop codons, out-of-frame junctions, or ambiguous translated residues. V3J clonotypes were defined as sequences sharing an identical inferred V gene, J gene, and CDR3 amino acid sequence. The percentage overlap between two repertoires was calculated by dividing the number of shared unique clonotypes by the size of the smaller repertoire. Repertoire richness was assessed with RTK rarefaction, the Chao1 estimator, and Recon v2.1 estimates of unobserved clonotypes. Generation probabilities were computed with OLGA for all TCRbeta clonotypes obtained by the gDNA method from a few donors. This immuneACCESS table, as held by TCRdb, lists in-frame sequences with V and J called but not all clones. Of the missing ones, under half trace to an unresolved V gene in checked studies; the others have no known cause. The DNA was the basis for D and trimming; V, J and clone size are from that table. This sample gives around 2,000,000 clones in total; approximately 95% of them show up just once. 0.1% to 0.15% of the sample rests with the top ten.

Donors were healthy HIV-negative adults with no recently reported acute infections or vaccinations. Every donor was a Caucasian adult living in Nashville, Tennessee, USA. Magnetic negative selection was used to enrich CD4+ T cells, after which naive cells were positively selected on CD45RA and the negative fraction became the memory subset. Blood was collected by leukapheresis, and PBMCs were isolated by Ficoll-Histopaque density gradient centrifugation and then cryopreserved in liquid nitrogen vapor phase. Analytical flow cytometry was used to check the purity and quantity of each magnetically sorted T cell population. Genomic DNA was isolated from every sorted fraction and measured by UV absorbance on a Nanodrop 2000c.

This chain joins TRBV5-1 to TRBJ1-3, with the D gene not confidently named. This clonotype was obtained from a man younger than 35 in good health. Source material: naive CD4+ T cells sorted from blood. The cell subset or site label of this sample denotes: CD45RA+ positively selected. The DNA is TGCGCCAGCAGCTTGGACGTCAGCCTCCACTCTGGAAACACCATATATTTT. Its protein is CASSLDVSLHSGNTIYF.